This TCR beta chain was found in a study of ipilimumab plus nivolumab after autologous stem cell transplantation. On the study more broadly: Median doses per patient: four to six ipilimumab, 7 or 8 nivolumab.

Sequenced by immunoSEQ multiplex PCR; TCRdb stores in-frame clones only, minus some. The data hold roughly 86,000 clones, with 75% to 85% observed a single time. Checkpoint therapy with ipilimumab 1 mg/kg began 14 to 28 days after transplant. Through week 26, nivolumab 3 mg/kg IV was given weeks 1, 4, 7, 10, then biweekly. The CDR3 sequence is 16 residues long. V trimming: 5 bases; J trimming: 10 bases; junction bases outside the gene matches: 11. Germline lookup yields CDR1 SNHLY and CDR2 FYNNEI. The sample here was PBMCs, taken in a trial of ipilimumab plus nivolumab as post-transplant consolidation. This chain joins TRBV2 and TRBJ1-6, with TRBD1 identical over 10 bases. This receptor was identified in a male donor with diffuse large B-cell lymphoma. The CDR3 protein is CASSRQGANLNSPLHF. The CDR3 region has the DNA TGTGCCAGCAGTAGACAGGGGGCGAATTTAAACTCACCCCTCCACTTT.